These T cell receptor beta chains were read from a single sample in a study of spatial heterogeneity in lung cancer. TCRdb re-analysed the 5' RACE reads in MiXCR, keeping a single row per CDR3 protein. The profile covers thousands of distinct CDR3 sequences, with around an eighth appearing a single time and about 13% taken by the ten largest. The starting material was lung tumor tissue, obtained at surgery. The receptors were gathered from a male donor with early-stage non-small cell lung cancer. Both conserved end residues are part of each CDR3. D genes are given only for firm matches. Clone size is not always given. Where it is, it says once, few, many or a class for expanded clones.

V gene	J gene	clone size	D gene	CDR3 protein	CDR3 DNA
TRBV15	TRBJ2-3	many	TRBD2	CATSRARRLAGGLTDTQYF	TGTGCCACCAGCAGGGCAAGAAGACTAGCGGGAGGGCTCACAGATACGCAGTATTTT
TRBV27	TRBJ2-2	medium-sized	TRBD2	CASSLTSGNAGELFF	TGTGCCAGCAGTCTGACTAGCGGGAATGCCGGGGAGCTGTTTTTT
TRBV5-5	TRBJ1-2	medium-sized	NA	CASSSGSRPYGYTF	TGTGCCAGCAGCTCCGGTAGTCGTCCCTATGGCTACACCTTC
TRBV5-1	TRBJ1-2	many	NA	CASSPDSFGYTF	TGCGCCAGCAGCCCGGACAGCTTTGGCTACACCTTC
TRBV7-6	TRBJ2-2	many	TRBD2	CASSLRLAGAVAGELFF	TGTGCCAGCAGCTTGAGACTAGCGGGAGCGGTAGCCGGGGAGCTGTTTTTT
TRBV4-3	TRBJ2-7	many	TRBD2	CASSQGPGLAGTYEQYF	TGCGCCAGCAGCCAGGGTCCGGGGCTAGCGGGAACCTACGAGCAGTACTTC
TRBV6-2/TRBV6-3	TRBJ2-7	many	NA	CASRGHPAGGVYEQYF	TGTGCCAGCAGAGGACACCCGGCCGGAGGGGTTTACGAGCAGTACTTC
TRBV29-1	TRBJ2-1	few	NA	CSASQAPYNEQFF	TGCAGCGCGAGTCAGGCCCCCTACAATGAGCAGTTCTTC
TRBV24-1	TRBJ1-6	many	NA	CATSDLAILSHRVDSPLHF	TGTGCCACCAGTGATTTGGCCATCTTATCTCACAGGGTGGATTCACCCCTCCACTTT
TRBV12-3/TRBV12-4	TRBJ2-1	many	NA	CASSLPLFEQFF	TGTGCCAGCAGCCTCCCTTTATTTGAGCAGTTCTTC
TRBV7-8	TRBJ1-1	many	NA	CASSSEGRWNTEAFF	TGTGCCAGCAGCTCAGAGGGACGGTGGAACACTGAAGCTTTCTTT
TRBV30	TRBJ2-1	NA	TRBD2	CAWSGFGLAGGYNERFF	TGTGCCTGGAGTGGGTTTGGGCTAGCGGGAGGGTACAATGAGCGGTTCTTC
TRBV10-3	TRBJ2-2	many	NA	CAISQGVTGELFF	TGTGCCATCAGCCAGGGAGTCACCGGGGAGCTGTTTTTT